This section outlines one T cell receptor beta chain sequence together with its context. Its target is unknown. Using approximately 200 ng DNA, 30,000 to 35,000 T cell genomes, the sorted-subset replicate PCRs were run. The assay was immunoSEQ multiplex PCR, and TCRdb's table has in-frame clones only and misses some. The table includes some 1,400,000 clones, over 95% detected once. V lost 6 bases, J lost 12 bases, and 21 bases lay in between. The V gene's germline CDR1 is MNHEY and CDR2 SMNVEV (reference sequence). CDR3 length: 13 amino acids. This sample is part of a study of shared clonotypes between healthy human individuals. Study-wide points: Generation probability values for non-shared clonotypes were lower than those for clonotypes shared by all four donors.

From CD4+ cells came CD45RA+ naive and CD45RA-negative memory subsets. The sequence was obtained from a man younger than 40 in good health. Specimen: naive CD4+ T cells sorted from blood. Subset described: CD45RA+ positively selected. This chain uses TRBV27 with TRBJ2-7, with TRBD1 as a possible D gene (7 bases). The CDR3 DNA follows: TGTGCCAGCAGCCCAGGGACAGCGGGCATCTGGTACTTC. Amino acid sequence: CASSPGTAGIWYF.